Below are 10 T cell receptor beta chains sequenced from a single sample in a study of T cell responses to AZD1222 COVID-19 vaccine. Sequencing used immunoSEQ multiplex PCR; TCRdb keeps in-frame clones, though not all of them. The sample records under 75,000 clones, roughly 90% being singletons. Specimen: peripheral blood, collected on day 0 of AZD1222 vaccination. Source of these receptors: an adult in good health.

The V and J genes are TRBV7-7 and TRBJ1-2; unclear D gene. Trimming took off 11 bases at V and 2 bases at J, with 21 bases between the two ends. The CDR3 has 15 residues. Per germline, CDR1 SSHAT and CDR2 FNYEAQ (reference sequence). The chain's CDR3 is CAVQDLSEANYGYTF. CDR3 coding DNA: TGTGCCGTCCAGGACTTGTCGGAGGCGAACTATGGCTACACCTTC.

The rearrangement links TRBV11-2 to TRBJ2-7; 11 bases line up with TRBD2. Germline CDR1 and CDR2: SGHAT and FQNNGV. J gave up 7 bases and V 1 base, and 6 bases lay outside the gene matches. CDR3 length: 15 residues. CDR3 coding DNA: TGTGCCAGCAGCTTAGTTAGCGGGGGGGGACGTGAGCAGTACTTC. Protein: CASSLVSGGGREQYF.

The CDR3 DNA reads TGCGCCAGCAGCCAAGAACTCCCAATGAACACCGGGGAGCTGTTTTTT. It codes for CASSQELPMNTGELFF. The gene calls are TRBV4-3 and TRBJ2-2; D unclear. With 0 bases removed from V and 1 base from J, the gap between germline ends came to 9 bases. The CDR3 has 16 residues. Germline CDR1 and CDR2: LGHNA and YSLEER.

The V and J genes are TRBV7-9 and TRBJ1-6; weak D call: TRBD1 (5 bases). CDR1 is SEHNR and CDR2 is FQNEAQ in the germline V gene (reference sequence). The length of the CDR3 is 18 residues. Trimming left V 5 bases short and J 3 bases short, with 20 bases between. CDR3 protein: CASSLEGTNRNYNSPLHF. In DNA, the CDR3 is TGTGCCAGCAGCCTGGAGGGGACCAACCGGAACTATAATTCACCCCTCCACTTT.

V and J are TRBV6-5 and TRBJ2-5; maybe TRBD2 (6 bases). Trimming pared 8 bases from V and 5 bases from J, leaving 18 bases between. CDR3 length: 14 residues. Germline V gene data show CDR1 as MNHEY and CDR2 as SVGAGI. The CDR3 region has the DNA TGTGCCAGCGGGGGAGGAGGGGATCAGGAGACCCAGTACTTC. It translates to CASGGGGDQETQYF.

This rearrangement joins TRBV7-2 to TRBJ2-7; D is ambiguous. Germline CDR1 and CDR2: SGHTA and FQGNSA. V was cut by 8 bases and J by 0 bases, with 14 bases left in between. The CDR3 is 14 residues long. CDR3 protein: CASEPALSSYEQYF. For the CDR3, the DNA is TGTGCCAGCGAGCCGGCTTTGAGCTCCTACGAGCAGTACTTC.

The rearrangement links TRBV5-6 to TRBJ1-2; D is perhaps TRBD1 (5 bases). The CDR3 covers 12 residues. V was pared by 1 base and J by 6 bases, with 7 bases between. Germline V CDR1 and CDR2: SGHDT, YYEEEE. CDR3: CASSLWGDGYTF. DNA for the CDR3: TGTGCCAGCAGCTTGTGGGGGGATGGCTACACCTTC.

The chain uses TRBV7-9 and TRBJ1-4; D gene uncertain. Germline V gene lookup returns CDR1 SEHNR and CDR2 FQNEAQ (reference sequence). V was cut by 2 bases and J by 5 bases, with 9 bases left in between. CDR3 length equals 14 residues. This CDR3 reads CASSLQRANEKLFF. The DNA of the CDR3 is TGTGCCAGCAGCTTACAGCGAGCAAATGAAAAACTGTTTTTT. Variable domain in full (rest from reference TRBV7-9 and TRBJ1-4): DTGVSQNPRHKITKRGQNVTFRCDPISEHNRLYWYRQTLGQGPEFLTYFQNEAQLEKSRLLSDRFSAERPKGSFSTLEIQRTEQGDSAMYLCASSLQRANEKLFFGSGTQLSVL.

This chain connects TRBV2 to TRBJ2-5; no clear D. The V gene lost 3 bases and the J gene lost 7 bases, with 12 bases spanning the gap. The CDR3 has 13 amino acids. Germline V lookup: CDR1 SNHLY, CDR2 FYNNEI. The CDR3: CASSEEEPGTQYF. In DNA form, the CDR3 reads TGTGCCAGCAGTGAGGAAGAGCCTGGGACCCAGTACTTC.

This sequence joins TRBV4-1 and TRBJ2-7; no clear D. V lost 5 bases and J lost 4, with 12 bases in between. The CDR3 sequence is 13 residues long. Germline V gene lookup returns CDR1 MGHRA and CDR2 YSYEKL. The CDR3: CASSTSRNYEQYF. The CDR3 DNA reads as TGCGCCAGCAGCACAAGTAGGAATTACGAGCAGTACTTC.